The 13 T cell receptor beta chains presented below share a single source sample, sequenced in a study of blood T cell repertoires in COVID-19. The data were produced by immunoSEQ multiplex PCR, yet TCRdb's version contains in-frame clones alone and is incomplete. Altogether under 200,000 clones are present, about 85% being singletons, with the ten largest covering 7% to 7.5%. Sequencing was done on a sample of peripheral blood. All receptors come from a woman of 80 years or more in a cohort sampled during active or convalescent COVID-19.

This chain joins TRBV24-1 and TRBJ1-1; D gene unclear. CDR1 KGHDR and CDR2 SFDVKD come from the germline V gene. Trimming pared 5 bases from V and 1 base from J, leaving 4 bases between. The CDR3 runs to 12 residues. The CDR3 nucleotides are TGTGCCACCAGTGCCAGGAACACTGAAGCTTTCTTT. It translates to CATSARNTEAFF.

The chain is built from TRBV15 and TRBJ1-6; D not resolved. CDR3 length: 14 residues. CDR1 is LNHNV, CDR2 YYDKDF, per germline (reference sequence). V lost 4 bases, J lost 6 bases, and 10 bases lay in between. The CDR3 DNA follows: TGTGCCACCAGCATATCCCGAGGTAATTCACCCCTCCACTTT. This sequence encodes CATSISRGNSPLHF.

The rearrangement joins TRBV12-5 to TRBJ1-5; TRBD1 might be the D (6 bases). V dropped 4 bases and J dropped 1 base, with 8 bases sitting between them. There are 14 residues in the CDR3. CDR1 and CDR2 from the germline V gene are LGHNT and FRNRAP. The CDR3: CASGSTGSNQPQHF. The DNA for the CDR3 is TGTGCTAGTGGTTCCACAGGGAGCAATCAGCCCCAGCATTTT.

The V and J genes are TRBV5-6 and TRBJ2-6; no clear D gene. Trimming removed 5 bases at V and 6 bases at J, with 12 bases between. Germline lookup yields CDR1 SGHDT and CDR2 YYEEEE. CDR3 length equals 14 residues. Written as DNA, the CDR3 is TGTGCCAGCAGTAACTTTTTAAAGGCCAACGTCCTGACTTTC. Its protein product is CASSNFLKANVLTF.

This clone was observed at least ten times. CDR3 bases: TGCGCCAGCAGTGAACAGGGCTCGGGCACCCTCCACTTT. This sequence encodes CASSEQGSGTLHF. The genes are TRBV10-2 and TRBJ1-6; D might be TRBD1 (6 bases). This CDR3 spans 13 amino acids. Per germline, CDR1 WSHSY and CDR2 SAAADI. The ends were cut back, 3 bases at V and 14 bases at J, with 14 bases in the middle.

This clone was seen once. The V and J genes are TRBV18 and TRBJ2-1, with D uncertain. The CDR3 extends over 17 amino acids. V was shortened by 5 bases and J by 0 bases, with 17 bases between the two germline ends. Germline CDR1 KGHSH, CDR2 LQKENI. CDR3 sequence (DNA): TGTGCCAGCTCAGTCCAGTTTGCGGAAAGCTCCTACAATGAGCAGTTCTTC. Translated: CASSVQFAESSYNEQFF.

The V and J genes are TRBV5-1 and TRBJ2-1; TRBD1 is a possible D gene (6 bases). Trimming removed 4 bases from V and 5 bases from J, with 16 bases in between. Per the germline V gene, CDR1 is SGHRS and CDR2 is YFSETQ. The CDR3 runs to 15 residues. CDR3 sequence (DNA): TGCGCCAGCAGCCTATTACCGGGACACAACAATGAGCAGTTCTTC. This codes for CASSLLPGHNNEQFF.

The chain recombines TRBV7-9 with TRBJ2-7, with 8 positions matching TRBD1. The CDR3 is 15 residues long. The trim removed 5 bases at V and 4 bases at J, leaving 10 bases unmatched. The germline gives CDR1 SEHNR, CDR2 FQNEAQ (reference sequence). The CDR3 here is CASSREGRGRYEQYF. The CDR3 DNA is TGTGCCAGCAGCCGAGAGGGCAGGGGGCGGTACGAGCAGTACTTC.

The chain employs TRBV19 and TRBJ1-5, with a weak D call TRBD1 (6 bases). V lost 5 bases and J lost 5, with 16 bases in between. The germline V gene has CDR1 LNHDA and CDR2 SQIVND (reference sequence). This CDR3 has 15 residues. The DNA for the CDR3 is TGTGCCAGTAGTTCCCCGGCGGCAGGGGATCAGCCCCAGCATTTT. The encoded protein is CASSSPAAGDQPQHF.

A remark on this clone: The germline gene is not matched at one end of the junction; a read error may be the cause. J is TRBJ2-6 and V is TRBV4-1; TRBD1 might be the D (6 bases). The CDR3 runs to 16 residues. The germline V gene has CDR1 MGHRA and CDR2 YSYEKL. The CDR3 DNA sequence: TGCGCCAGCACCCAACCAGGGGTTTCTGGGGCCAACGTCCTGACTTTC. This codes for CASTQPGVSGANVLTF.

The rearrangement uses TRBV4-1 and TRBJ2-2; TRBD1 is a possible D gene (6 bases). The length of the CDR3 is 16 residues. Between the trimmed V and J ends, which lost 1 base and 0 bases, there was a span of 9 bases. Germline CDR1 is MGHRA and CDR2 is YSYEKL. CDR3 region: CASSQGKGANTGELFF. CDR3 nucleotides: TGCGCCAGCAGCCAAGGTAAGGGGGCGAACACCGGGGAGCTGTTTTTT.

The genes are TRBV21-1 and TRBJ2-7; the table's TRBD1 call for D was not verified on the DNA. TRBV21-1 is an annotated pseudogene. The CDR3 covers 14 residues. CDR3 region: CASRVTGDPYEQYV. CDR3 nucleotides: TGTGCCAGCAGGGTAACAGGGGATCCCTACGAGCAGTACGTC.

The V call is TRBV27, the J call TRBJ2-5; 8 bases are a match to TRBD1. CDR1 and CDR2 (germline): MNHEY, SMNVEV (reference sequence). The trim removed 5 bases at V and 5 bases at J, leaving 7 bases unmatched. The CDR3 totals 14 residues. The CDR3 sequence is CASSADRAGETQYF. As DNA, the CDR3 is TGTGCCAGCAGTGCGGACAGGGCGGGCGAGACCCAGTACTTC.